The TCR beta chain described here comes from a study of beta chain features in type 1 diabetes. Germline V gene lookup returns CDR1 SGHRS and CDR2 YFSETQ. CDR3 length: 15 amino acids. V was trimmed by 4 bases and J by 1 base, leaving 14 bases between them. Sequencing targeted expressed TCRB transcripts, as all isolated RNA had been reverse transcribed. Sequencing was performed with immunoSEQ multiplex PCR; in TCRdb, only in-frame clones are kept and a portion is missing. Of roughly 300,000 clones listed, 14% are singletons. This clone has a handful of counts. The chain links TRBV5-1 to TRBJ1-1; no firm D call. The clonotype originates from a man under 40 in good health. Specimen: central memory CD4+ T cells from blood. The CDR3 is CASSPSGRRNTEAFF. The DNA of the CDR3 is TGCGCCAGCAGCCCATCTGGACGGAGGAACACTGAAGCTTTCTTT.